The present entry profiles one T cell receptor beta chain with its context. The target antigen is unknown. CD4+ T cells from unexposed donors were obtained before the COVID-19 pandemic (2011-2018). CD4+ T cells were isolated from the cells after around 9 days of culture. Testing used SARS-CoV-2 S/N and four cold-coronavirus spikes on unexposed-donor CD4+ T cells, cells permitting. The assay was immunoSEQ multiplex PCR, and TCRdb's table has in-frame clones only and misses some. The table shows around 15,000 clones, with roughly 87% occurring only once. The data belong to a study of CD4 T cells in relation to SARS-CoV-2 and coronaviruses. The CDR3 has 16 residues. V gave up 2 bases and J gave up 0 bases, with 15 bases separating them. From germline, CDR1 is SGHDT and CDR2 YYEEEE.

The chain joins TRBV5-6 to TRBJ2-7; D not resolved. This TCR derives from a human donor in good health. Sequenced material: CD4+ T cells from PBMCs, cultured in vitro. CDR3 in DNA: TGTGCCAGCAGCTTTCCCTATGGTCTGGCCTCCTACGAGCAGTACTTC. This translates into CASSFPYGLASYEQYF.